One sample yielded the 14 T cell receptor beta chains listed below, sequenced in a study of blood T cell repertoires in COVID-19. The protocol was immunoSEQ multiplex PCR, while the TCRdb copy is restricted to in-frame clones and leaves out a portion. This sample has 250,000 to 350,000 clones; around 90% occur once, and the top ten carry 2% to 2.5%. The material sequenced was peripheral blood. Every receptor here comes from a woman aged 50 to 65 who had recovered from COVID-19.

On this clone: Other nucleotide sequences from this sample produce the same CDR3. The genes are TRBV5-1 and TRBJ1-1, with 7 bases matching TRBD1. The trim removed 4 bases at V and 1 base at J, leaving 4 bases unmatched. Germline values: CDR1 SGHRS, CDR2 YFSETQ. The CDR3 loop spans 14 amino acids. CDR3 bases: TGCGCCAGCAGCCTCAGGACAGGGAACACTGAAGCTTTCTTT. It yields the protein CASSLRTGNTEAFF.

The J gene is TRBJ1-2, the V gene TRBV5-6; D is perhaps TRBD1 (6 bases). In germline, CDR1 is SGHDT, CDR2 YYEEEE. Trimming took 1 base from V and 8 from J, leaving 12 bases between them. CDR3 length: 13 amino acids. This CDR3 is CASSLRQGWGYTF. CDR3 sequence (DNA): TGTGCCAGCAGCTTGAGGCAGGGGTGGGGCTACACCTTC. The full variable domain, its missing parts supplied by reference TRBV5-6 and TRBJ1-2, is DAGVTQSPTHLIKTRGQQVTLRCSPKSGHDTVSWYQQALGQGPQFIFQYYEEEERQRGNFPDRFSGHQFPNYSSELNVNALLLGDSALYLCASSLRQGWGYTFGSGTRLTVV.

This chain connects TRBV5-1 to TRBJ2-7; 8 nucleotides align to TRBD1. Germline CDR1 is SGHRS and CDR2 is YFSETQ. J was trimmed by 3 bases and V by 4 bases; bases with no gene match: 12. The CDR3 contains 16 residues. CDR3 loop: CASSPGGGQGNYEQYF. The CDR3, as DNA: TGCGCCAGCAGCCCCGGCGGAGGACAGGGTAACTACGAGCAGTACTTC.

The CDR3 loop is CASSRSFLSYEQYF. DNA for the CDR3: TGTGCCAGCAGCCGAAGCTTTCTCTCCTACGAGCAGTACTTC. This rearrangement joins TRBV11-1 to TRBJ2-7; D unresolved. CDR1 and CDR2 (germline): SGHAT, FQDESV (reference sequence). V was clipped by 5 bases and J by 0 bases, with 11 bases between them. The CDR3 contains 14 residues. The full variable domain, completed using reference TRBV11-1 and TRBJ2-7, is EAEVAQSPRYKITEKSQAVAFWCDPISGHATLYWYRQILGQGPELLVQFQDESVVDDSQLPKDRFSAERLKGVDSTLKIQPAELGDSAMYLCASSRSFLSYEQYFGPGTRLTVT.

V is TRBV5-6 and J is TRBJ1-2; 11 bases fit TRBD1. The V gene's germline CDR1 is SGHDT and CDR2 YYEEEE. V was clipped by 4 bases and J by 8 bases; unmatched bases: 10. The CDR3 is 15 residues long. The CDR3 here is CASSVAGQGVGGYTF. The DNA of the CDR3 is TGTGCCAGCAGCGTAGCGGGACAGGGGGTAGGAGGCTACACCTTC.

This chain joins TRBV7-6 and TRBJ2-7; the match to TRBD2 covers 10 bases. The J segment lost 4 bases and the V segment lost 5 bases, leaving 11 bases of the junction unmatched. Per germline, CDR1 SGHVS and CDR2 FNYEAQ. This CDR3 spans 16 amino acids. The CDR3 spells CASSPTPSGSVYEQYF. The CDR3 DNA reads as TGTGCCAGCAGCCCCACCCCTAGCGGGAGTGTTTACGAGCAGTACTTC.

J is TRBJ1-2 and V is TRBV19; TRBD1 is a possible D gene (5 bases). Germline lookup yields CDR1 LNHDA and CDR2 SQIVND (reference sequence). Trimming removed 5 bases at V and 3 bases at J, with 10 bases between. The CDR3 is 13 amino acids. The CDR3 spells CASSPQGYYGYTF. The CDR3 DNA is TGTGCCAGTAGTCCCCAGGGTTACTATGGCTACACCTTC.

The V gene is TRBV7-2, the J gene TRBJ2-7; D is unclear. Between the trimmed V and J ends, which lost 2 bases and 1 base, there was a span of 3 bases. CDR1 is SGHTA, CDR2 FQGNSA, per germline. CDR3 length: 12 amino acids. CDR3 bases: TGTGCCAGCAGCTTAACTTCCTACGAGCAGTACTTC. It translates to CASSLTSYEQYF.

The chain carries TRBV18 and TRBJ1-5; 8 nucleotides match TRBD1. V gave up 3 bases and J gave up 1 base; unmatched junction bases: 8. The CDR3 is 17 amino acids. Germline CDR1 KGHSH, CDR2 LQKENI. The CDR3 coding sequence is TGTGCCAGCTCACCGCGGCAGGGGGCGGGAAGCAATCAGCCCCAGCATTTT. Protein product: CASSPRQGAGSNQPQHF.

The J gene is TRBJ1-5, the V gene TRBV30; D possibly corresponds to TRBD1 (6 bases). The CDR3 sequence is 15 residues long. Germline CDR1 reads GTSNPN; CDR2 reads SVGIG (reference sequence). The V gene lost 4 bases and the J gene lost 7 bases, with 20 bases spanning the gap. CDR3 residues: CAWKAPGHQGQPQHF. As DNA, the CDR3 is TGTGCCTGGAAAGCACCGGGACATCAAGGGCAGCCCCAGCATTTT.

The chain couples TRBV3-1 (or the pseudogene TRBV3-2) to TRBJ2-3; 8 nucleotides align to TRBD2. In germline, CDR1 is LGHDT, CDR2 YNNKEL (reference sequence). This CDR3 comprises 16 residues. J gave up 1 base and V 4 bases, and 7 bases lay outside the gene matches. CDR3 DNA sequence: TGTGCCAGCAGCCTCCTCGGGGGGGCCCGCACAGATACGCAGTATTTT. Translation gives CASSLLGGARTDTQYF.

At least ten counts were recorded for this clone. Distinct nucleotide sequences in the sample also encode this CDR3. V usage is TRBV14 and J usage is TRBJ1-2; D is perhaps TRBD1 (6 bases). The CDR3 extends over 13 amino acids. CDR1 and CDR2 from the germline V gene are SGHDN and FVKESK. Trimming stripped 4 bases from V and 6 bases from J, with 12 bases between. CDR3 nucleotide sequence: TGTGCCAGCAGCCGGTCAGGGGTTCATGGCTACACCTTC. This encodes CASSRSGVHGYTF. Full variable domain (missing parts from reference TRBV14 and TRBJ1-2): EAGVTQFPSHSVIEKGQTVTLRCDPISGHDNLYWYRRVMGKEIKFLLHFVKESKQDESGMPNNRFLAERTGGTYSTLKVQPAELEDSGVYFCASSRSGVHGYTFGSGTRLTVV.

This rearrangement joins TRBV5-1 to TRBJ2-3, with 13 bases that match TRBD2. This CDR3 region has 17 residues. J gave up 3 bases and V 4 bases, and 8 bases lay outside the gene matches. Germline V gene data show CDR1 as SGHRS and CDR2 as YFSETQ. The CDR3 DNA is TGCGCCAGCAGCCCTCCGGGACTAGCGGGACCTACAGATACGCAGTATTTT. This encodes CASSPPGLAGPTDTQYF.

V and J are TRBV24-1 and TRBJ1-2; 12 bases map to TRBD1. From germline, CDR1 is KGHDR and CDR2 SFDVKD. Trimming cost V 7 bases and J 8 bases; bases outside gene matches: 10. This CDR3 region has 15 residues. The CDR3 loop reads CATRGPGTGGAGYTF. The CDR3 DNA follows: TGTGCCACCAGGGGCCCCGGGACAGGGGGCGCGGGCTACACCTTC.